The T cell receptor (beta chain) described here comes from a study of blood T cell repertoires in COVID-19. V was pared by 4 bases and J by 3 bases, with 11 bases between. Germline V lookup: CDR1 SGHRS, CDR2 YFSETQ. The CDR3 covers 14 residues. TCRdb's copy holds only in-frame clones and misses some; the assay was immunoSEQ multiplex PCR. The sample holds 15,000 or so clones, approximately 92% seen once. The clonotype originates from a human donor with active COVID-19. The donor label of this sample is uncertain. The chain uses TRBV5-1 and TRBJ2-1; TRBD1 might be the D (7 bases). Source material: peripheral blood. CDR3 sequence reads: CASSAGQSYNEQFF. In DNA, the CDR3 is TGCGCCAGCAGCGCGGGACAGAGCTACAATGAGCAGTTCTTC.